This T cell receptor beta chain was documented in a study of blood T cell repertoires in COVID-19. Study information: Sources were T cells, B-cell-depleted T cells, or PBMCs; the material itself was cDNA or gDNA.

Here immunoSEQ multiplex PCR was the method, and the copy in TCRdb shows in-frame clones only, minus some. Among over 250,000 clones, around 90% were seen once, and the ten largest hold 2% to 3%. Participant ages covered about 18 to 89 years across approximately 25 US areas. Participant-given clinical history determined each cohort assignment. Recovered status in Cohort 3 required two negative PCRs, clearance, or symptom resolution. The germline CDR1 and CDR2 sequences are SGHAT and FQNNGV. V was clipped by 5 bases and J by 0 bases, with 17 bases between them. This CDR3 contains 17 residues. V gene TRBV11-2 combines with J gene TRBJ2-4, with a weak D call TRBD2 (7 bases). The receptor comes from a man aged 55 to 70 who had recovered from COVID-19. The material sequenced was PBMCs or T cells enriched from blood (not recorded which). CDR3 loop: CASSPRGANLAKNIQYF. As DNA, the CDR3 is TGTGCCAGCAGCCCCCGGGGGGCAAATCTAGCCAAAAACATTCAGTACTTC.